This T cell receptor (beta chain) was recovered during a study of cytotoxic CD8 clonotypes in ibrutinib-treated CLL. Turning to the study itself: Each sample contained, on average, roughly 280,000 productive templates and roughly 100,000 productive rearrangements.

V lost 3 bases and J lost 2, with 14 bases in between. Germline-derived CDR1 and CDR2 are MNHNS and SASEGT. The CDR3 consists of 16 residues. Profiling relied on immunoSEQ multiplex PCR, and the TCRdb table lists in-frame clones only, not all of them. The table records some 200,000 clones, about 75% of them present only once. This chain links TRBV6-1 with TRBJ1-5, with D tentatively TRBD1 (6 bases). This clonotype originated in a human donor with chronic lymphocytic leukemia. The sequences come from PBMCs, collected after 12 months of ibrutinib treatment. The CDR3 coding sequence is TGTGCCAGCAGTGATATGGCAGGGGCGGGCAATCAGCCCCAGCATTTT. This sequence encodes CASSDMAGAGNQPQHF.